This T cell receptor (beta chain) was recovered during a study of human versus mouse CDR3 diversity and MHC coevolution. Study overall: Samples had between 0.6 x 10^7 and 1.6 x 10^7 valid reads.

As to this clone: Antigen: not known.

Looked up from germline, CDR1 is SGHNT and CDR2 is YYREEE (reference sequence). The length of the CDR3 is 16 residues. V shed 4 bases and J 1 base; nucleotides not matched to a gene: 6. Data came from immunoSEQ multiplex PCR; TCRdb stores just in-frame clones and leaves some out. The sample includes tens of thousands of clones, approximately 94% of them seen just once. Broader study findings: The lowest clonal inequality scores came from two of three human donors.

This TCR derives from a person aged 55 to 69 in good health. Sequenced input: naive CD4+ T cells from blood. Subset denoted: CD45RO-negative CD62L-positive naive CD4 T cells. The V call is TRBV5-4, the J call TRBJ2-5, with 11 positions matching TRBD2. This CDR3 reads CASSRGGTSGQETQYF. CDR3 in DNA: TGTGCCAGCAGCCGGGGGGGGACTAGCGGCCAAGAGACCCAGTACTTC.